This is a list of T cell receptor beta chains from one sample in a study of blood T cell repertoires in COVID-19. This table comes from immunoSEQ multiplex PCR, and its TCRdb copy is limited to in-frame clones, with some not included. Of about 300,000 clones listed, around 92% are singletons. Specimen: peripheral blood. Source of these receptors: a man between 18 and 35 years old who had recovered from COVID-19. The CDR3 runs from the conserved cysteine through the conserved F or W. The D gene is left open where the match is weak. Size is stated for part of the rows, as once, few or many counts, or as a class when the clone is expanded.

>few|TRBJ2-2|TRBV7-2|-
CASSSYTGELFF
TGTGCCAGCAGCTCCTACACCGGGGAGCTGTTTTTT
>-|TRBJ1-1|TRBV27|-
CASSTSRMNTEAFF
TGTGCCAGCAGCACCTCCAGGATGAACACTGAAGCTTTCTTT
>-|TRBJ1-1|TRBV5-1|TRBD1
CASSLEGAPYTEAFF
TGCGCCAGCAGCTTGGAGGGGGCTCCCTACACTGAAGCTTTCTTT
>-|TRBJ2-7|TRBV21-1|-
CASSTPSAGPTIFYEQYF
TGTGCCAGCAGCACCCCGTCGGCAGGGCCCACTATTTTTTACGAGCAGTACTTC
>-|TRBJ2-1|TRBV29-1|TRBD2
CSVEDPASGSETEQFF
TGCAGCGTTGAAGATCCGGCTAGCGGGAGTGAAACTGAGCAGTTCTTC
>-|TRBJ1-1|TRBV12-3/TRBV12-4|-
CASSPDSPTEAFF
TGTGCCAGCAGCCCTGACAGTCCCACTGAAGCTTTCTTT
>-|TRBJ1-2|TRBV12-3/TRBV12-4|TRBD1
CASNDRGISGYTF
TGTGCCAGCAACGACAGGGGCATAAGTGGCTACACCTTC
>-|TRBJ2-2|TRBV18|-
CASSPQVNTGELFF
TGTGCCAGCTCACCTCAGGTGAACACCGGGGAGCTGTTTTTT
>-|TRBJ2-3|TRBV30|TRBD1
CAWTGGSASTDTQYF
TGTGCCTGGACAGGGGGATCCGCTAGCACAGATACGCAGTATTTT
>-|TRBJ1-5|TRBV27|-
CASSLSGGGFFNQPQHF
TGTGCCAGCAGTTTATCGGGGGGGGGATTTTTCAATCAGCCCCAGCATTTT
>few|TRBJ2-7|TRBV10-1|TRBD2
CASSERLAGETVEQYF
TGCGCCAGCAGTGAGAGACTAGCGGGAGAAACGGTCGAGCAGTACTTC
>-|TRBJ2-2|TRBV6-4|TRBD2
CASKAGRNTGELFF
TGTGCCAGCAAAGCGGGGCGGAACACCGGGGAGCTGTTTTTT
>-|TRBJ2-2|TRBV11-2|-
CASSFRTAHTNTGELFF
TGTGCCAGCAGCTTCCGGACAGCCCATACTAACACCGGGGAGCTGTTTTTT
>-|TRBJ1-5|TRBV5-1|TRBD1
CASSSTGDPNQPQHF
TGCGCCAGCAGCTCGACAGGGGACCCCAATCAGCCCCAGCATTTT
>-|TRBJ2-5|TRBV5-1|-
CASSANQETQYF
TGCGCCAGCAGCGCGAACCAAGAGACCCAGTACTTC
>-|TRBJ2-3|TRBV7-9|TRBD1
CASERQGRPSTDTQYF
TGTGCCAGCGAAAGACAGGGACGCCCTAGCACAGATACGCAGTATTTT
>-|TRBJ1-2|TRBV5-1|-
CASSSLGIDSSSYGYTF
TGCGCCAGCAGCTCCTTGGGTATCGACAGCTCCTCCTATGGCTACACCTTC
>-|TRBJ2-7|TRBV6-5|TRBD1
CASSSGTGRDEQYF
TGTGCCAGCAGTTCCGGGACAGGTAGGGACGAGCAGTACTTC
>-|TRBJ2-7|TRBV7-2|-
CASSSFYEQYF
TGTGCCAGCAGCTCCTTCTACGAGCAGTACTTC
>-|TRBJ1-1|TRBV6-4|-
CASSKIGGTEAFF
TGTGCCAGCAGTAAGATAGGGGGCACTGAAGCTTTCTTT
>-|TRBJ1-1|TRBV6-5|-
CATRRLNTEAFF
TGTGCCACCCGGAGGTTGAACACTGAAGCTTTCTTT
>-|TRBJ1-2|TRBV16|TRBD1
CASSQSGQGANGYTF
TGTGCCAGCAGCCAATCCGGACAGGGGGCAAATGGCTACACCTTC
>-|TRBJ2-2|TRBV6-5|-
CASSPGLTTGELFF
TGTGCCAGCAGTCCCGGACTTACCACCGGGGAGCTGTTTTTT
>-|TRBJ2-1|TRBV7-9|-
CASSLAGSSYNEQFF
TGTGCCAGCAGCTTAGCGGGGAGCTCCTACAATGAGCAGTTCTTC
>few|TRBJ2-7|TRBV6-5|TRBD2
CASRAGTSASYEQYF
TGTGCCAGCAGGGCCGGGACTAGCGCGTCCTACGAGCAGTACTTC
>-|TRBJ1-2|TRBV16|TRBD1
CASSHRLTGGNYGYTF
TGTGCCAGCAGCCACCGACTGACAGGGGGGAACTATGGCTACACCTTC
>-|TRBJ2-3|TRBV6-1|-
CASSDLVGTSTDTQYF
TGTGCCAGCAGTGATCTTGTTGGGACTAGCACAGATACGCAGTATTTT
>-|TRBJ2-5|TRBV10-1|TRBD1
CASSETGTEETQYF
TGCGCCAGCAGTGAGACGGGGACAGAAGAGACCCAGTACTTC
>once|TRBJ2-1|TRBV27|-
CASSSFNEQFF
TGTGCCAGCAGTTCGTTCAATGAGCAGTTCTTC
>-|TRBJ2-1|TRBV9|TRBD2
CASSVGPGLAPNEQFF
TGTGCCAGCAGCGTTGGCCCGGGACTAGCGCCCAATGAGCAGTTCTTC
>few|TRBJ1-5|TRBV15|TRBD1
CATSRAQGDQPQHF
TGTGCCACCAGCAGAGCACAGGGGGATCAGCCCCAGCATTTT
>-|TRBJ1-1|TRBV29-1|-
CSVTIQGHPEAFF
TGCAGCGTCACAATTCAGGGACATCCTGAAGCTTTCTTT
>-|TRBJ2-7|TRBV18|-
CASSPPDPRGKEQYF
TGTGCCAGCTCACCACCCGACCCCCGGGGGAAAGAGCAGTACTTC